The 5 T cell receptor beta chains listed next were all sequenced from one sample in a study of Graves' ophthalmopathy and Graves' hyperthyroidism. For repertoire sequencing, the TCR beta CDR3 regions were amplified from RNA transcripts. HTBI primers primed a first-round RT-PCR, and a second-round multiplex PCR followed. TCRdb passed the multiplex PCR reads through MiXCR, listing each CDR3 protein once. The sample records a few hundred thousand distinct CDR3 sequences, 20% to 25% being singletons. The sample taken for sequencing was peripheral blood. The receptors shown here come from a woman between 45 and 65 years old with Graves' ophthalmopathy.

This clonotype was counted at least ten times. This chain connects TRBV27 to TRBJ1-6; D is ambiguous. Deletions cut 6 bases from V and 8 bases from J, with 8 bases between. The CDR3 has 12 residues. The germline gives CDR1 MNHEY, CDR2 SMNVEV (reference sequence). DNA of the CDR3: TGTGCCAGCAGGAGCGGGGATTCACCCCTCCACTTT. Translating it yields CASRSGDSPLHF.

This clonotype has only one observation. This chain uses TRBV5-1 with TRBJ2-5, with 8 bases aligning to TRBD2. Germline V gives CDR1 SGHRS, CDR2 YFSETQ. The CDR3 contains 15 residues. The ends lost 6 bases at V and 2 bases at J; junction bases unmatched: 9. The DNA for the CDR3 is TGCGCCAGCAAGAAACCGGGACTAGGGCAAGAGACCCAGTACTTC. It yields the protein CASKKPGLGQETQYF. The full variable domain, with the rest looked up from reference TRBV5-1 and TRBJ2-5, is KAGVTQTPRYLIKTRGQQVTLSCSPISGHRSVSWYQQTPGQGLQFLFEYFSETQRNKGNFPGRFSGRQFSNSRSEMNVSTLELGDSALYLCASKKPGLGQETQYFGPGTRLLVL.

This clonotype has at least ten counts. The chain has TRBV9 and TRBJ2-7; D gene uncertain. The germline V gene has CDR1 SGDLS and CDR2 YYNGEE. The CDR3 spans 14 residues. The germline V and J ends were trimmed by 4 bases and 6 bases, with 17 bases remaining between them. The CDR3: CASSFRAPGGEQYF. Written as DNA, the CDR3 is TGTGCCAGCAGCTTCCGGGCCCCGGGCGGCGAGCAGTACTTC.

This clonotype was picked up many times. This chain links TRBV20-1 with TRBJ2-5, with 11 bases matching TRBD2. This CDR3 has 15 residues. CDR1 is DFQATT, CDR2 SNEGSKA, per germline (reference sequence). Trimming removed 6 bases from V and 2 bases from J; junction bases left unmatched: 8. The CDR3 here is CSAELAGVPQETQYF. The CDR3 DNA reads as TGCAGTGCAGAACTAGCGGGAGTGCCACAAGAGACCCAGTACTTC.

This clonotype was seen at least ten times. V usage is TRBV19 and J usage is TRBJ2-2; 10 bases fit TRBD1. The germline CDR1 and CDR2 sequences are LNHDA and SQIVND (reference sequence). This CDR3 has 14 residues. The V gene end was trimmed by 7 bases and the J gene end by 7 bases; junction bases not matched to a gene: 6. The DNA of the CDR3 is TGTGCCAGTACGGACAGGGGGATGTTCGGGGAGCTGTTTTTT. Protein sequence: CASTDRGMFGELFF.